These 16 T cell receptor beta chains originate from one sample sequenced in a study of OX40 agonist ivuxolimab in advanced cancers. Repertoires were generated with immunoSEQ multiplex PCR, while TCRdb's copy carries only in-frame clones and drops some. This sample has about 84,000 clones, with 89% found just once. Sequenced material: CD4+ or CD8+ T cells sorted from blood, taken in a trial of the OX40 agonist ivuxolimab. Source of these receptors: an adult with an advanced solid tumor such as melanoma, head and neck, liver or kidney cancer.

The chain couples TRBV15 to TRBJ1-1; D gene uncertain. CDR1 and CDR2 from the germline V gene are LNHNV and YYDKDF (reference sequence). Between the trimmed V and J ends, which lost 1 base and 4 bases, there was a span of 4 bases. The CDR3 has 12 amino acids. CDR3 coding DNA: TGTGCCACCAGCAGAGCGGGCACTGAAGCTTTCTTT. Protein sequence: CATSRAGTEAFF.

By proportion, this clone is medium-sized (0.01 to 0.1%). The chain uses TRBV7-7 and TRBJ2-7; tentatively, D is TRBD2 (6 bases). Germline V lookup: CDR1 SSHAT, CDR2 FNYEAQ (reference sequence). This CDR3 is 16 amino acids long. CDR3 in amino acids: CASSLPLGRLVYEQYV. CDR3 sequence (DNA): TGTGCTAGCAGCTTACCCCTCGGGCGACTAGTCTACGAGCAGTACGTC.

The J gene is TRBJ1-2, the V gene TRBV5-1, with no clear D. Germline values: CDR1 SGHRS, CDR2 YFSETQ. Trimming removed 0 bases at V and 10 bases at J, with 13 bases between. The CDR3 runs 13 residues. The CDR3, as DNA: TGCGCCAGCAGCTTGGGCGGAGCTGTGGACTACACCTTC. Protein: CASSLGGAVDYTF.

The V call is TRBV10-3, the J call TRBJ2-2; D is uncertain. V shed 4 bases and J shed 0 bases, with 6 bases lying between them. This CDR3 contains 14 residues. CDR1 is ENHRY, CDR2 SYGVKD, per germline. Here the CDR3 reads CAISGPSNTGELFF. CDR3 in DNA: TGTGCCATCAGTGGGCCGTCGAACACCGGGGAGCTGTTTTTT.

CDR3 amino acids: CASSGGLSNQPQHF. The CDR3 region has the DNA TGTGCCAGCAGTGGGGGACTTAGCAATCAGCCCCAGCATTTT. The chain is built from TRBV2 and TRBJ1-5, with D tentatively TRBD1 (5 bases). The CDR3 runs 14 residues. CDR1 SNHLY and CDR2 FYNNEI come from the germline V gene. The ends were cut back, 4 bases at V and 0 bases at J, with 7 bases in the middle.

The chain uses TRBV5-1 and TRBJ2-7; maybe TRBD2 (6 bases). The CDR3 consists of 14 residues. Trimming shortened V by 1 base and J by 4 bases, and 12 bases separated the two germline ends. Germline V gene data show CDR1 as SGHRS and CDR2 as YFSETQ. The CDR3, as DNA: TGCGCCAGCAGCTTGACGATGGGGGGTTACGAGCAGTACTTC. Its translation: CASSLTMGGYEQYF.

The rearrangement joins TRBV7-3 to TRBJ2-3; TRBD1 agrees at 9 bases. The V gene's germline CDR1 is SGHTA and CDR2 FQGTGA. Trimming removed 5 bases from V and 2 bases from J; junction bases left unmatched: 5. CDR3 size: 15 residues. The CDR3, as DNA: TGTGCCAGCAGCGAACAGGGGGCTATCACAGATACGCAGTATTTT. Translated: CASSEQGAITDTQYF.

V usage is TRBV6-5 and J usage is TRBJ2-1, with 9 bases lining up with TRBD2. CDR1 and CDR2 from the germline V gene are MNHEY and SVGAGI. The CDR3 covers 14 residues. Trimming took 5 bases from V and 9 from J; bases not matched to a gene: 8. CDR3 residues: CASSALAGEVEQFF. The CDR3, as DNA: TGTGCCAGCAGTGCCTTAGCGGGGGAGGTTGAGCAGTTCTTC.

The chain couples TRBV28 to TRBJ2-7; 8 bases are a match to TRBD2. V lost 4 bases to trimming and J lost 4 bases; unmatched junction nucleotides: 6. Looked up from germline, CDR1 is MDHEN and CDR2 is SYDVKM. The CDR3 totals 14 residues. DNA of the CDR3: TGTGCCAGCAGTTCAGCGGGGGCGTTATACGAGCAGTACGTC. Amino acids: CASSSAGALYEQYV.

This sequence joins TRBV28 and TRBJ2-6; D unclear. The V gene's germline CDR1 is MDHEN and CDR2 SYDVKM. This CDR3 has 13 amino acids. V was pared by 1 base and J by 2 bases, with 0 bases between. CDR3 in amino acids: CASSLSGANVLTF. Here the CDR3 DNA reads TGTGCCAGCAGTTTATCTGGGGCCAACGTCCTGACTTTC.

The rearrangement uses TRBV4-3 and TRBJ2-2; 12 nucleotides align to TRBD2. In germline, CDR1 is LGHNA, CDR2 YSLEER. V lost 0 bases, J lost 7 bases, and 9 bases stayed unmatched. This CDR3 has 18 amino acids. The CDR3 DNA reads TGCGCCAGCAGCCAAGATCCGACTAGCGGGAGAGCTGGCGGGGAGCTGTTTTTT. This translates into CASSQDPTSGRAGGELFF.

The rearrangement links TRBV30 to TRBJ2-6; D remains unclear. Per the germline V gene, CDR1 is GTSNPN and CDR2 is SVGIG (reference sequence). V lost 4 bases, J lost 0 bases, and 10 bases lay in between. There are 15 residues in the CDR3. The CDR3 bases are TGTGCCTGGACCAAACATGGCTCTGGGGCCAACGTCCTGACTTTC. Amino acid sequence: CAWTKHGSGANVLTF.

This chain links TRBV7-2 with TRBJ2-5, with TRBD2 matching over 7 bases. There are 15 residues in the CDR3. Germline CDR1 and CDR2: SGHTA and FQGNSA. V lost 2 bases and J lost 1; bases outside the gene matches: 4. CDR3 DNA sequence: TGTGCCAGCAGCTTAAGCGGGGCAGCCCAAGAGACCCAGTACTTC. This encodes CASSLSGAAQETQYF.

The chain has TRBV6-5 and TRBJ1-1; a possible D gene is TRBD1 (5 bases). Looked up from germline, CDR1 is MNHEY and CDR2 is SVGAGI. V lost 3 bases and J lost 0, with 11 bases in between. This CDR3 comprises 15 residues. The CDR3 nucleotides read TGTGCCAGCAGTTATTTTCGGGACTTGAACACTGAAGCTTTCTTT. Translating gives CASSYFRDLNTEAFF.

V usage is TRBV13 and J usage is TRBJ2-3; tentatively, D is TRBD1 or TRBD2 (6 bases each). The V end lost 3 bases, the J end lost 5 bases, and 15 bases lay between the germline ends. The germline CDR1 and CDR2 sequences are PRHDT and FYEKMQ (reference sequence). The CDR3 contains 15 residues. CDR3 residues: CASSLGLKGGDTQYF. The CDR3 DNA reads as TGTGCCAGCAGCTTGGGACTTAAAGGGGGAGATACGCAGTATTTT.

V is TRBV10-1 and J is TRBJ1-2; D is undetermined. CDR1 is WNHNN, CDR2 SYGVQD, per germline (reference sequence). CDR3 length: 16 residues. Trimming removed 5 bases at V and 4 bases at J, with 20 bases between. Here the CDR3 reads CASSSRSSQKTYGYTF. The DNA of the CDR3 is TGCGCCAGCAGTTCAAGATCATCGCAAAAGACCTATGGCTACACCTTC.